This TCR beta chain was sequenced in a study of long-term antiretroviral therapy in people with HIV. Broader study findings: Dominant in the repertoire at all time points were clones expanded before ART.

This clone was picked up one time. Its antigen is currently unknown. At survey level, the immunoSEQ assay was run in its v3.0 version. The table came from immunoSEQ multiplex PCR; TCRdb's copy has only in-frame clones and leaves some out. The repertoire has 32,000 or so clones, roughly 80% of them found once; the top ten carry under 8.5%. The CDR3 has 13 amino acids. The germline CDR1 and CDR2 sequences are SNHLY and FYNNEI. The V segment lost 4 bases and the J segment 8 bases; nucleotides outside the gene matches: 4. This clonotype originated in a woman in her fifties or sixties with HIV. The chain joins TRBV2 to TRBJ1-4, with 7 bases aligning to TRBD1. Material: unsorted PBMCs, obtained 2 years after starting antiretroviral therapy. For the CDR3, the DNA is TGTGCCAGCAGTGGACAGGGAGGAGAAAAACTGTTTTTT. Translation gives CASSGQGGEKLFF. The full variable domain, completed using reference TRBV2 and TRBJ1-4, is EPEVTQTPSHQVTQMGQEVILRCVPISNHLYFYWYRQILGQKVEFLVSFYNNEISEKSEIFDDQFSVERPDGSNFTLKIRSTKLEDSAMYFCASSGQGGEKLFFGSGTQLSVL.